This T cell receptor beta chain was retrieved from a study of cytomegalovirus exposure and HLA in healthy donors. The PCR ran on 60 Vbeta and 13 Jbeta primers. Method: immunoSEQ multiplex PCR; TCRdb's copy keeps in-frame clones and lacks some. The sample has some 200,000 clones. Study conclusions and caveats: Across donors, most TCRs were seen rarely, yet some public ones were widespread.

As regards this clone: Antigen unknown.

The TCR sequence derives from a man aged 25 to 40 in good health and CMV-seronegative. Sequencing was done on a sample of PBMCs.

The CDR3 nucleotides are TGCGCCAGCACCCTGGGGGGAAACACTGAAGCTTTCTTT. Residues: CASTLGGNTEAFF. The genes are TRBV5-1 and TRBJ1-1, with D perhaps TRBD1 (5 bases). Between the trimmed V and J ends, which lost 6 bases and 2 bases, there was a span of 11 bases. Germline V lookup: CDR1 SGHRS, CDR2 YFSETQ. This CDR3 is built from 13 residues.